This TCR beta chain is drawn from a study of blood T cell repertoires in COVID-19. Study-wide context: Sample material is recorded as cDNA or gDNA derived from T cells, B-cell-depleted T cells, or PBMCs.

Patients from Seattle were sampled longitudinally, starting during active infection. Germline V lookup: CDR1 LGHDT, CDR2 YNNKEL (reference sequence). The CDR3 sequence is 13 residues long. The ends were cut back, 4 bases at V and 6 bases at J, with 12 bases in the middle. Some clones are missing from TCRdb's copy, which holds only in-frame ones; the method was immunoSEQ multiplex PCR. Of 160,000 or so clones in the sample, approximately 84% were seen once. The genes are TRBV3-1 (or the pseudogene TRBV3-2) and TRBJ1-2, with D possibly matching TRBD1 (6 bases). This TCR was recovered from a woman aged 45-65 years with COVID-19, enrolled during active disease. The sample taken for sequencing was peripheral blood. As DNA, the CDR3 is TGTGCCAGCAGCCTCTCAGCAGGGGATGGCTACACCTTC. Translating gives CASSLSAGDGYTF.